These 30 T cell receptor beta chains were sequenced from one sample in a study of T-cell memory formation after mild COVID-19. From the 5' RACE reads, TCRdb called clonotypes with MiXCR, one entry per CDR3 protein. The table lists around 30,000 distinct CDR3 sequences, less than 15% of them singletons. The sequenced material came from PBMCs or a T cell subset sorted from them (not recorded which). The receptors shown here come from an adult woman who had mild COVID-19 (a few samples of this study predate the infection). Cell type and time point are not known.

This clonotype was recorded many times. The chain recombines TRBV20-1 with TRBJ1-2; no reliable D call. V gave up 1 base and J gave up 5 bases, with 14 bases separating them. The CDR3 is 14 amino acids. Germline assignment: CDR1 DFQATT and CDR2 SNEGSKA (reference sequence). Here the CDR3 reads CSARGGVQGYGYTF. CDR3 coding DNA: TGCAGTGCTAGAGGCGGGGTCCAAGGATATGGCTACACCTTC.

Ten or more counts support this clonotype. The V call is TRBV29-1, the J call TRBJ1-2; D gene ambiguous. Germline assignment: CDR1 SQVTM and CDR2 ANQGSEA. Trimming took off 8 bases at V and 6 bases at J, with 16 bases between the two ends. This CDR3 has 12 residues. CDR3 DNA sequence: TGCAGCACCTACCGTCCAGATCATGGCTACACCTTC. Residues: CSTYRPDHGYTF.

This clonotype showed up many times. The rearrangement joins TRBV20-1 to TRBJ2-3; a weak D match, TRBD2 (6 bases). V was cut by 6 bases and J by 2 bases, with 15 bases left in between. The CDR3 is 14 amino acids. Germline CDR1 is DFQATT and CDR2 is SNEGSKA (reference sequence). This CDR3 is CSARSGTSTDTQYF. The CDR3 DNA follows: TGCAGTGCCCGGTCCGGGACTTCCACAGATACGCAGTATTTT.

This clonotype was counted many times. The chain uses TRBV4-3 and TRBJ1-1, with D possibly TRBD1 on 5 matching bases. The V end lost 1 base, the J end lost 3 bases, and 9 bases lay between the germline ends. Germline CDR1 is LGHNA and CDR2 is YSLEER. This CDR3 is built from 14 residues. CDR3 bases: TGCGCCAGCAGCCAAGTACAGGATTACACTGAAGCTTTCTTT. Protein: CASSQVQDYTEAFF.

In this sample, this clonotype turned up many times. V usage is TRBV18 and J usage is TRBJ2-2, with 12 bases that match TRBD2. Trimming cost V 0 bases and J 1 base; bases outside gene matches: 0. The CDR3 contains 17 residues. Germline CDR1 and CDR2: KGHSH and LQKENI. DNA for the CDR3: TGTGCCAGCTCACCACCGGGACTAGCGGGGAACACCGGGGAGCTGTTTTTT. This codes for CASSPPGLAGNTGELFF. The full variable domain, rest sourced from reference TRBV18 and TRBJ2-2, is NAGVMQNPRHLVRRRGQEARLRCSPMKGHSHVYWYRQLPEEGLKFMVYLQKENIIDESGMPKERFSAEFPKEGPSILRIQQVVRGDSAAYFCASSPPGLAGNTGELFFGEGSRLTVL.

The sample holds many counts of this clonotype. The rearrangement joins TRBV6-2 or TRBV6-3 to TRBJ2-1, with 11 bases identical to TRBD2. Germline values: CDR1 MNHEY, CDR2 SVGEGT. The J segment lost 2 bases and the V segment lost 2 bases, leaving 5 bases of the junction unmatched. The CDR3 spans 17 residues. CDR3 residues: CASSYHETSGTYNEQFF. The CDR3 DNA sequence: TGTGCCAGCAGTTACCACGAGACTAGCGGGACCTACAATGAGCAGTTCTTC.

This clonotype was seen many times. This rearrangement joins TRBV7-3 to TRBJ2-3; possibly TRBD2 for D (5 bases). Trimming cost V 5 bases and J 5 bases, with 8 bases left between them. The CDR3 has 12 residues. CDR1 SGHTA and CDR2 FQGTGA come from the germline V gene. Here the CDR3 reads CASSRGRDTQYF. In DNA, the CDR3 is TGTGCCAGCAGCCGAGGGCGAGATACGCAGTATTTT.

This clonotype was picked up many times. The chain carries TRBV11-2 and TRBJ1-1, with 11 positions matching TRBD1. This CDR3 is 18 amino acids long. V shed 4 bases and J 3 bases; nucleotides not matched to a gene: 13. Germline CDR1 and CDR2: SGHAT and FQNNGV. The CDR3 DNA is TGTGCCAGCAGCTCGACCGGGACAGGGGGTATAAGGTACACTGAAGCTTTCTTT. Amino acids: CASSSTGTGGIRYTEAFF.

This clonotype was observed many times. The V and J genes are TRBV12-3 or TRBV12-4 and TRBJ2-1; 7 nucleotides align to TRBD1. V gave up 3 bases and J gave up 4 bases; unmatched junction bases: 6. This CDR3 comprises 15 residues. The chain's CDR3 is CASSFWGTDYNEQFF. Here the CDR3 DNA reads TGTGCCAGCAGTTTTTGGGGGACAGATTACAATGAGCAGTTCTTC.

Ten or more counts support this clonotype. The V call is TRBV30, the J call TRBJ2-3, with 12 nucleotides matching TRBD2. The CDR3 runs 14 residues. Trimming cost V 4 bases and J 4 bases; bases outside gene matches: 3. Germline V gives CDR1 GTSNPN, CDR2 SVGIG (reference sequence). This CDR3 reads CAWTRLAGADTQYF. In DNA, the CDR3 is TGTGCCTGGACCCGACTAGCGGGGGCAGATACGCAGTATTTT.

This clonotype occurred many times. CDR3 sequence reads: CASSFRQNEKLFF. DNA for the CDR3: TGTGCCAGCAGTTTTCGACAGAATGAAAAACTGTTTTTT. The chain joins TRBV12-3 or TRBV12-4 to TRBJ1-4; D perhaps matches TRBD1 (5 bases). Trimming took off 3 bases at V and 5 bases at J, with 7 bases between the two ends. The CDR3 has 13 residues.

This clonotype was counted at least ten times. The chain uses TRBV6-5 and TRBJ2-7; a possible D gene is TRBD2 (6 bases). Germline CDR1 MNHEY, CDR2 SVGAGI. The CDR3 runs to 16 residues. Trimming removed 4 bases at V and 0 bases at J, with 16 bases between. CDR3 residues: CASSFQGVGGSYEQYF. For the CDR3, the DNA is TGTGCCAGCAGTTTCCAAGGGGTGGGGGGCTCCTACGAGCAGTACTTC.

The sample holds a few counts of this clonotype. This chain joins TRBV2 and TRBJ2-7; possible D gene TRBD1, 6 bases. Trimming cost V 8 bases and J 0 bases, with 11 bases left between them. In germline, CDR1 is SNHLY, CDR2 FYNNEI. The CDR3 has 13 amino acids. CDR3 nucleotide sequence: TGTGCCAGCGAAAAGGACAGCTCCTACGAGCAGTACTTC. Protein sequence: CASEKDSSYEQYF.

The V gene is TRBV6-2 or TRBV6-3, the J gene TRBJ2-6, with 8 bases that match TRBD1. Trimming removed 2 bases from V and 2 bases from J; junction bases left unmatched: 2. CDR3 length equals 16 residues. Germline V lookup: CDR1 MNHEY, CDR2 SVGEGT. The CDR3 loop is CASSYTRGPGANVLTF. The CDR3, as DNA: TGTGCCAGCAGTTACACCAGGGGGCCTGGGGCCAACGTCCTGACTTTC.

This clonotype was seen a few times. V is TRBV12-5 and J is TRBJ2-1; the D gene is possibly TRBD1 (6 bases). This CDR3 comprises 18 residues. Germline CDR1 LGHNT, CDR2 FRNRAP. V gave up 0 bases and J gave up 9 bases, with 24 bases separating them. Written as DNA, the CDR3 is TGTGCTAGTGGTTTGGTACAGGGTTTGGGGGCAGGGGTGAGTGAGCAGTTCTTC. Amino acid sequence: CASGLVQGLGAGVSEQFF.

This clonotype was detected a few times. The chain couples TRBV5-6 to TRBJ2-1; 7 bases are a match to TRBD2. Germline values: CDR1 SGHDT, CDR2 YYEEEE. The junction had 5 bases not matched to a gene; V was cut back by 0 bases and J by 11 bases. This CDR3 comprises 13 residues. This CDR3 is CASSLAGRGKQFF. CDR3 bases: TGTGCCAGCAGCTTGGCCGGGCGGGGGAAGCAGTTCTTC.

This clonotype was counted at least ten times. The V call is TRBV9, the J call TRBJ2-5; D is possibly TRBD1 (6 bases). The CDR3 covers 15 residues. With 1 base removed from V and 4 bases from J, the gap between germline ends came to 14 bases. The germline V gene has CDR1 SGDLS and CDR2 YYNGEE. Here the CDR3 DNA reads TGTGCCAGCAGCGTACAGGGGCGTTGGTCAGAGACCCAGTACTTC. Encoded protein: CASSVQGRWSETQYF.

There are many counts of this clonotype. The rearrangement joins TRBV4-1 to TRBJ2-7, with TRBD1 matching 8 bases. In germline, CDR1 is MGHRA, CDR2 YSYEKL. Trimming took 4 bases from V and 0 from J; bases not matched to a gene: 8. There are 16 residues in the CDR3. Written as DNA, the CDR3 is TGCGCCAGCAGCCTTCGTTCCGGGACAGGCTCCTACGAGCAGTACTTC. Encoded protein: CASSLRSGTGSYEQYF.

The chain employs TRBV12-3 or TRBV12-4 and TRBJ2-5; D ambiguous. This CDR3 is 13 amino acids long. The V end was cut by 3 bases, the J end by 2 bases, with 7 bases between. For the CDR3, the DNA is TGTGCCAGCAGTTTGACAAGTCAAGAGACCCAGTACTTC. The encoded protein is CASSLTSQETQYF.

The sample holds many counts of this clonotype. V gene TRBV2 combines with J gene TRBJ2-5, with TRBD2 matching over 12 bases. After removal of 8 bases from V and 5 bases from J, the junction contained 9 bases not matched to a gene. The CDR3 sequence is 15 residues long. Germline V CDR1 and CDR2: SNHLY, FYNNEI. CDR3 DNA: TGTGCCAGCTTCCCTAGCGGGGGGGCAGCGGAGACCCAGTACTTC. Its protein product is CASFPSGGAAETQYF.

This clonotype was seen at least ten times. This chain connects TRBV12-3 or TRBV12-4 to TRBJ1-5; perhaps TRBD1 as D (5 bases). Deletions cut 3 bases from V and 3 bases from J, with 15 bases between. The CDR3 covers 16 residues. The CDR3 bases are TGTGCCAGCAGTTTCCCCCCCGCAGGGACCAATCAGCCCCAGCATTTT. Translation: CASSFPPAGTNQPQHF.

Many counts were recorded for this clonotype. The rearrangement uses TRBV11-3 and TRBJ1-2; D gene ambiguous. The V gene lost 0 bases and the J gene lost 9 bases, with 11 bases spanning the gap. The CDR3 consists of 13 residues. Germline-derived CDR1 and CDR2 are SGHNT and YENEEA. The CDR3 loop reads CASSLDPSVSYTF. DNA for the CDR3: TGTGCCAGCAGCTTAGATCCGAGCGTTAGCTACACCTTC.

This clonotype was observed many times. The rearrangement joins TRBV27 to TRBJ1-2; perhaps TRBD1 as D (6 bases). V lost 5 bases and J 8 bases, leaving 21 bases between the germline ends. From germline, CDR1 is MNHEY and CDR2 SMNVEV (reference sequence). This CDR3 contains 15 residues. The CDR3 reads CASSPTGVGGGGYTF. The CDR3 coding sequence is TGTGCCAGCAGTCCCACAGGCGTAGGGGGAGGGGGCTACACCTTC.

This clonotype was detected many times. The rearrangement links TRBV7-9 to TRBJ1-1; a weak D match, TRBD1 (6 bases). Germline assignment: CDR1 SEHNR and CDR2 FQNEAQ (reference sequence). The CDR3 loop spans 15 amino acids. Trimming shortened V by 4 bases and J by 0 bases, and 12 bases separated the two germline ends. The CDR3, as DNA: TGTGCCAGCAGCTACCGGACAGCAATGAACACTGAAGCTTTCTTT. Translated: CASSYRTAMNTEAFF.

The chain employs TRBV5-5 and TRBJ2-1; 12 bases are a match to TRBD2. There are 16 residues in the CDR3. With V trimmed by 4 bases and J by 0 bases, 2 bases remained unmatched. Germline CDR1 is SGHKS and CDR2 is YYEKEE (reference sequence). CDR3 sequence: CASSILAGGSYNEQFF. The CDR3 region has the DNA TGTGCCAGCAGCATACTAGCGGGGGGCTCCTACAATGAGCAGTTCTTC.

At least ten counts were recorded for this clonotype. The genes are TRBV19 and TRBJ2-4; 8 nucleotides align to TRBD2. V lost 4 bases and J lost 6; bases outside the gene matches: 14. There are 17 residues in the CDR3. The germline V gene encodes CDR1 LNHDA and CDR2 SQIVND (reference sequence). This CDR3 reads CASSTARAGGRGNIQYF. As DNA, the CDR3 is TGTGCCAGTAGTACGGCGCGGGCGGGAGGCCGCGGAAACATTCAGTACTTC. Filled out from reference TRBV19 and TRBJ2-4, the complete variable domain reads DGGITQSPKYLFRKEGQNVTLSCEQNLNHDAMYWYRQDPGQGLRLIYYSQIVNDFQKGDIAEGYSVSREKKESFPLTVTSAQKNPTAFYLCASSTARAGGRGNIQYFGAGTRLSVL.

At least ten counts were recorded for this clonotype. The chain carries TRBV6-4 and TRBJ2-4; D is ambiguous. Germline loops: CDR1 MRHNA, CDR2 SNTAGT. With 5 bases removed from V and 9 bases from J, the gap between germline ends came to 17 bases. The CDR3 totals 14 residues. The CDR3 DNA reads as TGTGCCAGCAGTCCGGGCCCAGAAGTGGGCATTCAGTACTTC. Encoded protein: CASSPGPEVGIQYF.

This clonotype occurred many times. This rearrangement joins TRBV25-1 to TRBJ2-3; maybe TRBD2 (5 bases). The length of the CDR3 is 14 residues. Trimming shortened V by 5 bases and J by 2 bases, and 11 bases separated the two germline ends. Germline CDR1 reads MGHDK; CDR2 reads SYGVNS. CDR3 bases: TGTGCCAGCAGTATAAGCGGCCACACAGATACGCAGTATTTT. Residues: CASSISGHTDTQYF.

This clonotype was seen at least ten times. The chain carries TRBV3-1 and TRBJ2-1; 8 bases are a match to TRBD1. CDR1 and CDR2 (germline): LGHDT, YNNKEL (reference sequence). Trimming took 4 bases from V and 7 from J; bases not matched to a gene: 9. The CDR3 runs 15 residues. CDR3 sequence: CASSPQSGGWNEQFF. CDR3 DNA sequence: TGTGCCAGCAGCCCCCAATCAGGGGGCTGGAATGAGCAGTTCTTC.

This clonotype was counted many times. V gene TRBV4-2 combines with J gene TRBJ2-1, with TRBD2 matching over 16 bases. The CDR3 sequence is 18 residues long. Germline CDR1 is LGHNA and CDR2 is YNFKEQ. Unmatched junction bases numbered 9, after V lost 3 bases and J lost 7 bases. Written as DNA, the CDR3 is TGTGCCAGCAGCCAGGGACTAGCGGGAGGGCCAGGTGGAAATGAGCAGTTCTTC. Amino acid sequence: CASSQGLAGGPGGNEQFF.